The 15 T cell receptor beta chains given below trace back to one sample, sequenced in a study of blood T cell repertoires in COVID-19. Repertoires were generated with immunoSEQ multiplex PCR, while TCRdb's copy carries only in-frame clones and drops some. The sample gives 300,000 or so clones, about nine tenths of which show up once; 3.7% is in the top ten. What was sequenced was peripheral blood. The receptors were sampled from a woman aged 35 to 49 with acute or convalescent COVID-19.

The genes are TRBV7-8 and TRBJ1-5; the D is unclear. V lost 4 bases and J 8 bases, leaving 9 bases between the germline ends. This CDR3 region has 12 residues. The V gene's germline CDR1 is SGHVS and CDR2 FQNEAQ. The CDR3 is CASSSLSEPQHF. CDR3 DNA sequence: TGTGCCAGCAGCTCACTATCGGAGCCCCAGCATTTT.

This chain uses TRBV10-3 with TRBJ1-3; D unresolved. Germline loops: CDR1 ENHRY, CDR2 SYGVKD. Trimming pared 7 bases from V and 8 bases from J, leaving 15 bases between. This CDR3 spans 13 amino acids. CDR3 in DNA: TGTGCCATCAACGACGGCGGGGAGGACACCATATATTTT. Translating gives CAINDGGEDTIYF.

This clone appeared a single time. This sequence joins TRBV3-1 (or the pseudogene TRBV3-2) and TRBJ2-1; 7 bases are shared with TRBD1. The CDR3 contains 17 residues. Trimming took 3 bases from V and 0 from J; bases not matched to a gene: 8. Germline-derived CDR1 and CDR2 are LGHDT and YNNKEL (reference sequence). In DNA form, the CDR3 reads TGTGCCAGCAGCCAGGGCCCCGGGACAGCCTCCTACAATGAGCAGTTCTTC. Encoded protein: CASSQGPGTASYNEQFF.

The CDR3 protein is CASSTAGGNTEAFF. The CDR3 coding sequence is TGTGCCAGCAGCACGGCCGGGGGGAACACTGAAGCTTTCTTT. The chain has TRBV2 and TRBJ1-1, with D possibly being TRBD1 (5 bases). This CDR3 is built from 14 residues. Trimming pared 6 bases from V and 1 base from J, leaving 12 bases between. Germline CDR1 reads SNHLY; CDR2 reads FYNNEI.

The V gene is TRBV6-2 or TRBV6-3, the J gene TRBJ2-1; maybe TRBD2 (6 bases). In germline, CDR1 is MNHEY, CDR2 SVGEGT. V was clipped by 3 bases and J by 2 bases, with 14 bases between them. The CDR3 consists of 16 residues. The CDR3, as DNA: TGTGCCAGCAGTTATCGAGTGGGGGGAACCTACAATGAGCAGTTCTTC. This translates into CASSYRVGGTYNEQFF.

In its sample, this clone was seen once. The CDR3 reads CASSLWGQGLVTQYF. In DNA form, the CDR3 reads TGTGCCAGCAGTTTGTGGGGACAGGGGTTGGTGACCCAGTACTTC. This chain connects TRBV28 to TRBJ2-5; 10 nucleotides line up with TRBD1. The CDR3 has 15 amino acids. Germline values: CDR1 MDHEN, CDR2 SYDVKM. The junction had 8 bases not matched to a gene; V was cut back by 3 bases and J by 7 bases.

This clone was recorded a few times. This rearrangement joins TRBV15 to TRBJ2-3; 9 bases are a match to TRBD1. Per the germline V gene, CDR1 is LNHNV and CDR2 is YYDKDF (reference sequence). V trimming: 1 base; J trimming: 5 bases; junction bases outside the gene matches: 1. The CDR3 has 14 amino acids. CDR3 amino acids: CATSRGQGEDTQYF. CDR3 sequence (DNA): TGTGCCACCAGCAGAGGACAGGGGGAAGATACGCAGTATTTT.

The rearrangement links TRBV4-2 to TRBJ2-6; 9 positions agree with TRBD1. CDR1 and CDR2 from the germline V gene are LGHNA and YNFKEQ. This CDR3 contains 15 residues. With 4 bases clipped from V and 12 bases from J, the junction kept 10 bases outside the gene matches. CDR3 residues: CASSPGGTGQIVLTF. The CDR3 nucleotides read TGTGCCAGCAGCCCAGGAGGGACAGGGCAAATCGTCCTGACTTTC.

The chain carries TRBV7-2 and TRBJ2-2; 9 nucleotides match TRBD1. V shed 5 bases and J 7 bases; nucleotides not matched to a gene: 11. The length of the CDR3 is 16 residues. CDR1 and CDR2 (germline): SGHTA, FQGNSA. The CDR3 loop reads CASSPGGQGWSGELFF. As DNA, the CDR3 is TGTGCCAGCAGCCCAGGGGGACAGGGATGGAGCGGGGAGCTGTTTTTT.

J is TRBJ2-2 and V is TRBV18; 7 bases agree with TRBD1. Germline lookup yields CDR1 KGHSH and CDR2 LQKENI. V was clipped by 6 bases and J by 1 base; unmatched bases: 2. This CDR3 spans 14 amino acids. CDR3 nucleotide sequence: TGTGCCAGCTCCCGGACAGGGAACACCGGGGAGCTGTTTTTT. Amino acid sequence: CASSRTGNTGELFF.

This clone was seen a single time. This chain connects TRBV2 to TRBJ2-7, with D possibly being TRBD1 (6 bases). V was clipped by 3 bases and J by 4 bases, with 16 bases between them. CDR1 and CDR2 from the germline V gene are SNHLY and FYNNEI. The CDR3 contains 15 residues. The CDR3 sequence is CASSDRTVGSYEQYV. The DNA for the CDR3 is TGTGCCAGCAGTGACCGGACAGTTGGGTCATACGAGCAGTACGTC.

This chain connects TRBV2 to TRBJ1-2, with TRBD1 as a possible D gene (5 bases). Between the trimmed V and J ends, which lost 5 bases and 3 bases, there was a span of 10 bases. The CDR3 loop spans 13 amino acids. The V gene's germline CDR1 is SNHLY and CDR2 FYNNEI. The CDR3: CASSYQGYYGYTF. The DNA of the CDR3 is TGTGCCAGCAGTTACCAGGGATACTATGGCTACACCTTC.

This chain joins TRBV7-7 and TRBJ1-2; 7 bases match TRBD1. Germline CDR1 and CDR2: SSHAT and FNYEAQ (reference sequence). This CDR3 spans 13 amino acids. V shed 6 bases and J 4 bases; nucleotides not matched to a gene: 5. The CDR3 coding sequence is TGTGCCAGCAGTCCACGGGACAGCTATGGCTACACCTTC. Its translation is CASSPRDSYGYTF.

The rearrangement links TRBV29-1 to TRBJ1-2, with D maybe TRBD1 (5 bases). The CDR3 spans 15 residues. V gave up 3 bases and J gave up 4 bases, with 18 bases separating them. Per germline, CDR1 SQVTM and CDR2 ANQGSEA. The CDR3 loop reads CSVELQDKFRYGYTF. In DNA, the CDR3 is TGCAGCGTTGAGCTACAGGACAAATTTCGCTATGGCTACACCTTC.

The chain has TRBV10-3 and TRBJ1-2, with D tentatively TRBD1 (6 bases). Germline-derived CDR1 and CDR2 are ENHRY and SYGVKD. The V end lost 4 bases, the J end lost 7 bases, and 16 bases lay between the germline ends. This CDR3 is 14 amino acids long. The CDR3 nucleotides are TGTGCCATCAGTGGTGGGGGGGCTGGTGGTGGCTACACCTTC. Protein product: CAISGGGAGGGYTF.